A selection of T cell receptor beta chains follows, all from one sample in a study of T cells in Graves' hyperthyroidism and ophthalmopathy. One entry per CDR3 protein, called by TCRdb with MiXCR from the multiplex PCR reads. The sample consists of about 270,000 distinct CDR3 sequences, 12% to 15% of them appearing once. The sample consisted of blood. These TCRs come from a woman aged 45-65 years with Graves' hyperthyroidism that later progressed to Graves' ophthalmopathy. The CDR3 runs from the conserved cysteine through the conserved F or W. A D gene is named only where the DNA matches it firmly. For some rows the clone size is stated as once, few or many, or as a class when expanded; others skip it.

once | TRBJ2-7 | TRBD2 | TRBV4-1 | TGCGCCAGCAGCCAAGATTCTAGCGGGAGGGCCAGTCTATACGAGCAGTACTTC | CASSQDSSGRASLYEQYF
many | TRBJ1-2 | NA | TRBV28 | TGTGCCAGCAGTTCTACCGGGTCTCACTATGGCTACACCTTC | CASSSTGSHYGYTF
many | TRBJ1-5 | NA | TRBV27 | TGTGCCAGCAGTCTGGGACGGATCAATCAGCCCCAGCATTTT | CASSLGRINQPQHF
many | TRBJ1-5 | NA | TRBV6-1 | TGTGCCAGCAGTGAATATAGCAATCAGCCCCAGCATTTT | CASSEYSNQPQHF
many | TRBJ2-6 | TRBD1 | TRBV12-3/TRBV12-4 | TGTGCCAGCAGTACACGGGACAGGTTCTACTCTGGGGCCAACGTCCTGACTTTC | CASSTRDRFYSGANVLTF
few | TRBJ1-5 | NA | TRBV27 | TGTGCCAGCAGTTTAGGAGGGGCCAGCAATCAGCCCCAGCATTTT | CASSLGGASNQPQHF
NA | TRBJ1-6 | NA | TRBV28 | TGTGCCAGCAGTTTCGTGTCAGGGGAAAATTCACCCCTCCACTTT | CASSFVSGENSPLHF
NA | TRBJ2-5 | NA | TRBV20-1 | TGCAGTGCTAGGAAAAGACTAGAAGAGACCCAGTACTTC | CSARKRLEETQYF
few | TRBJ2-5 | NA | TRBV20-1 | TGCAGTGCTTCACGGGACTCTCTGTACCAAGAGACCCAGTACTTC | CSASRDSLYQETQYF
NA | TRBJ2-7 | TRBD2 | TRBV20-1 | TGCAGTGCTAGAGGGGGCACTAGCGGGAGCGAGCAGTACTTC | CSARGGTSGSEQYF
few | TRBJ2-7 | TRBD2 | TRBV19 | TGTGCCAGTAGTTATTGGGTCGACAGCGGGAACTACGAGCAGTACTTC | CASSYWVDSGNYEQYF
NA | TRBJ1-3 | NA | TRBV6-1 | TGTGCCAGCCGGAATTCTGGAAGCACCATATATTTT | CASRNSGSTIYF
NA | TRBJ1-3 | NA | TRBV7-6 | TGTGCCAGCAGCTACTCCGCCGCAGGGTACGGAAACACCATATATTTT | CASSYSAAGYGNTIYF
many | TRBJ2-7 | NA | TRBV28 | TGTGCCAGCAGTTCTCCGGAACAGCACGCTTACGAGCAGTACTTC | CASSSPEQHAYEQYF
many | TRBJ1-2 | NA | TRBV10-3 | TGTGCCATCAGTGGAGTAGCTAACTATGGCTACACCTTC | CAISGVANYGYTF
NA | TRBJ2-1 | NA | TRBV6-1 | TGTGCCAGCAGTGCCCAGCCGAGGGCGGCGTACAATGAGCAGTTCTTC | CASSAQPRAAYNEQFF
many | TRBJ2-1 | TRBD2 | TRBV5-1 | TGCGCCAGCAGCTTGGATCTCACTAGCGGCTACAATGAGCAGTTCTTC | CASSLDLTSGYNEQFF
many | TRBJ2-5 | NA | TRBV20-1 | TGCAGTGCTAGGGTGGGAGGAGAGACCCAGTACTTC | CSARVGGETQYF
many | TRBJ2-5 | TRBD2 | TRBV28 | TGTGCCAGCAGTTTCCCCGGACTAGCGGGAAAAGAGACCCAGTACTTC | CASSFPGLAGKETQYF
NA | TRBJ2-7 | NA | TRBV9 | TGTGCCAGCAGCGTTCGACAGGAGAACTACGAGCAGTACTTC | CASSVRQENYEQYF
many | TRBJ2-1 | NA | TRBV5-1 | TGCGCCAGCAGCCGGGACGGAACCTACAATGAGCAGTTCTTC | CASSRDGTYNEQFF
few | TRBJ1-1 | TRBD1 | TRBV6-5 | TGTGCCAGCAGTTCCGGGACAGCAACTGAAGCTTTCTTT | CASSSGTATEAFF
NA | TRBJ1-4 | NA | TRBV2 | TGTGCCAGCAGTGTTCGGGCAGGAATGGGAGAAAAACTGTTTTTT | CASSVRAGMGEKLFF
many | TRBJ2-7 | TRBD1 | TRBV27 | TGTGCCAGCAGTTTAACCCGGGACAGTTACTACGAGCAGTACTTC | CASSLTRDSYYEQYF
NA | TRBJ2-3 | NA | TRBV2 | TGTGCCAGAGCAGGGACCGGAGATACGCAGTATTTT | CARAGTGDTQYF
NA | TRBJ1-2 | TRBD1 | TRBV7-9 | TGTGCCAGCAGATTTCGGACAGGCGGCTACACCTTC | CASRFRTGGYTF
many | TRBJ1-5 | NA | TRBV28 | TGTGCCAGCAGAGGGGACCTAAATCAGCCCCAGCATTTT | CASRGDLNQPQHF
few | TRBJ1-6 | NA | TRBV10-3 | TGTGCCATCAGTGCTAATAATTCACCCCTCCACTTT | CAISANNSPLHF
many | TRBJ2-5 | NA | TRBV12-3/TRBV12-4 | TGTGCCAGCAGTATGGGATCTACACGAGAGACCCAGTACTTC | CASSMGSTRETQYF
many | TRBJ1-4 | NA | TRBV6-1 | TGTGCCAGCAGAACCACGAGTCTGCTTGCAACTAATGAAAAACTGTTTTTT | CASRTTSLLATNEKLFF
few | TRBJ2-2 | NA | TRBV7-2 | TGTGCCAGCAGCTTCCGGGCTGGTGGCACCGGGGAGCTGTTTTTT | CASSFRAGGTGELFF
many | TRBJ2-7 | NA | TRBV28 | TGTGCCACAGGGTATGCCTACGAGCAGTACTTC | CATGYAYEQYF
many | TRBJ1-1 | NA | TRBV24-1 | TGTGCCACCAGTGACCCGCGGGCAGGGGACACTGAAGCTTTCTTT | CATSDPRAGDTEAFF
many | TRBJ2-5 | NA | TRBV20-1 | TGCAGTGCTAGAGCCCCCCTGGGGGGAGAGACCCAGTACTTC | CSARAPLGGETQYF
NA | TRBJ2-7 | NA | TRBV28 | TGTGCCAGCAGTAAAGGTGCGGGATACGAGCAGTACTTC | CASSKGAGYEQYF
few | TRBJ2-7 | TRBD2 | TRBV20-1 | TGCAGCCCCCGACTAGCGGGAGGCCACGAGCAGTACTTC | CSPRLAGGHEQYF
few | TRBJ2-6 | NA | TRBV18 | TGTGCCAGCTCACCACCAATCAGGAACCACTCTGGGGCCAACGTCCTGACTTTC | CASSPPIRNHSGANVLTF
many | TRBJ2-1 | NA | TRBV7-3 | TGTGCCAGCAGCTTAACCGACAATGAGCAGTTCTTC | CASSLTDNEQFF
many | TRBJ1-6 | NA | TRBV2 | TGTGCCAGTACATCTCGGGACTCACCCCTCCACTTT | CASTSRDSPLHF
many | TRBJ2-6 | NA | TRBV3-1 | TGTGCCAGCAGCCCGAGAGCTGGGGCCAACGTCCTGACTTTC | CASSPRAGANVLTF
NA | TRBJ1-6 | NA | TRBV5-1 | TGTGCCAGCAGCTATCTCGGGGATAATTCACCCCTCCACTTT | CASSYLGDNSPLHF
NA | TRBJ1-5 | NA | TRBV3-1 | TGTGCCAGCAGTCTTCGGTGGAACAATCAGCCCCAGCATTTT | CASSLRWNNQPQHF
NA | TRBJ1-2 | TRBD1 | TRBV27 | TGTGCCAGCAGTTCCAGAGACAGGGGGGGTGGCTACACCTTC | CASSSRDRGGGYTF
few | TRBJ1-1 | TRBD1 | TRBV28 | TGTGCCAGCAGTTTCGACAGGGGGCCCAATCGGGGGTCTGAAGCTTTCTTT | CASSFDRGPNRGSEAFF
NA | TRBJ1-4 | TRBD1 | TRBV2 | TGTGCCAGCAGGGACCCCGGGACAGGGAATGAAAAACTGTTTTTT | CASRDPGTGNEKLFF
few | TRBJ1-5 | TRBD1 | TRBV19 | TGTGCCACCGCGCCCCCTCCGACAGGGAATCAGCCCCAGCATTTT | CATAPPPTGNQPQHF
many | TRBJ2-7 | NA | TRBV6-5 | TGTGCCAGCAGTTACTCCGGGTCCTACGAGCAGTACTTC | CASSYSGSYEQYF
many | TRBJ2-5 | NA | TRBV27 | TGTGCCAGCAGCCCATACCGGCTGAGGGAAGGGGAGACCCAGTACTTC | CASSPYRLREGETQYF
NA | TRBJ1-5 | TRBD1 | TRBV7-6 | TGTGCCAGCAGCACGGGACAGGGGTATGATCAGCCCCAGCATTTT | CASSTGQGYDQPQHF
NA | TRBJ1-6 | NA | TRBV15 | TGTGCCACCAGCAGAGATCGGGCCTATAATGGGAATTCACCCCTCCACTTT | CATSRDRAYNGNSPLHF
many | TRBJ2-7 | NA | TRBV18 | TGTGCCAGCTCGGGGGCTGGCGGGTCTAGCTCCTACGAGCAGTACTTC | CASSGAGGSSSYEQYF
many | TRBJ1-1 | NA | TRBV12-5 | TGTGCTAGTGGCCTATCCCCGGGGGACACTGAAGCTTTCTTT | CASGLSPGDTEAFF
few | TRBJ2-7 | TRBD2 | TRBV19 | TGTGCCAGTAGTCTGGGACTAGCGGGAGGAGCTGGGTACGAGCAGTACTTC | CASSLGLAGGAGYEQYF
many | TRBJ2-7 | NA | TRBV28 | TGTGCCAGCAGTTTGCTTCAGGAAGGGGAGATCGAGCAGTACTTC | CASSLLQEGEIEQYF
many | TRBJ2-2 | TRBD2 | TRBV10-3 | TGTGCCATCAGTGACAAGCGGGAATTCGGGGAGCTGTTTTTT | CAISDKREFGELFF
many | TRBJ1-2 | NA | TRBV28 | TGTGCCAGCAGTTCCTCCGGGACATTCTCACATTATGGCTACACCTTC | CASSSSGTFSHYGYTF
many | TRBJ2-7 | TRBD2 | TRBV6-1 | TGTGCCAGCAGTCCCCCCGGGACTAGCATCCACGAGCAGTACTTC | CASSPPGTSIHEQYF